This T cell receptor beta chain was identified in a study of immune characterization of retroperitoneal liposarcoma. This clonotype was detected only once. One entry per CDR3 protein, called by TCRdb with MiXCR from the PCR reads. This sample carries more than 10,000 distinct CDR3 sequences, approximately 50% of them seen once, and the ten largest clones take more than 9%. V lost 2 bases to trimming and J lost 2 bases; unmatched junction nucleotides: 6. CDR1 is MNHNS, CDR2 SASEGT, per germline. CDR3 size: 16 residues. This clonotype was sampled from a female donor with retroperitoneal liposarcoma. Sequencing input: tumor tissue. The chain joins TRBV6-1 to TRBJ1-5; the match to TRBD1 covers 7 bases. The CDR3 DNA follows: TGTGCCAGCAGTGAACGGGAGGGGGCGGGCAATCAGCCCCAGCATTTT. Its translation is CASSEREGAGNQPQHF.